These 8 T cell receptor beta chains share one sample of origin, sequenced in a study of T cells after yellow fever vaccination. One entry per CDR3 protein, called by TCRdb with MiXCR from the 5' RACE reads. The sample yields around 350,000 distinct CDR3 sequences, approximately 10% seen once. The starting material was PBMCs, obtained on the day of the first yellow fever vaccination. The receptors stem from a man between 18 and 35 years old who received the YFV17D yellow fever vaccine.

The genes are TRBV27 and TRBJ2-3; 13 bases align to TRBD2. There are 16 residues in the CDR3. From germline, CDR1 is MNHEY and CDR2 SMNVEV (reference sequence). The V and J ends lost 6 bases and 5 bases, in that order; junction bases with no gene match: 8. The CDR3 sequence is CASRPTSGGAGDTQYF. As DNA, the CDR3 is TGTGCCAGCAGGCCCACTAGCGGGGGGGCCGGAGATACGCAGTATTTT.

This clonotype has just one count. The V and J genes are TRBV18 and TRBJ2-1; weak D call: TRBD1 (6 bases). The V gene's germline CDR1 is KGHSH and CDR2 LQKENI. CDR3 length equals 16 residues. The V end was cut by 3 bases, the J end by 4 bases, with 16 bases between. The CDR3 protein is CASSPKLRDIYNEQFF. CDR3 DNA sequence: TGTGCCAGCTCACCCAAACTCCGGGACATTTACAATGAGCAGTTCTTC.

This clonotype turned up a few times. The gene calls are TRBV6-5 and TRBJ2-7, with D uncertain. CDR3 length equals 12 residues. Trimming left V 6 bases short and J 6 bases short, with 12 bases between. The germline CDR1 and CDR2 sequences are MNHEY and SVGAGI. The CDR3 is CASRSLWGEQYV. The CDR3 bases are TGTGCCAGCAGGTCGCTCTGGGGCGAGCAGTACGTC.

The chain employs TRBV18 and TRBJ2-3; perhaps TRBD1 as D (5 bases). The CDR3 covers 14 residues. CDR1 is KGHSH and CDR2 is LQKENI in the germline V gene. Between the trimmed V and J ends, which lost 3 bases and 2 bases, there was a span of 9 bases. CDR3 in DNA: TGTGCCAGCTCACCCACCAGGGCCACAGATACGCAGTATTTT. Amino acid sequence: CASSPTRATDTQYF.

This clonotype was seen only a few times. The chain employs TRBV20-1 and TRBJ2-5, with a tentative D call TRBD1 (5 bases). In germline, CDR1 is DFQATT, CDR2 SNEGSKA (reference sequence). This CDR3 has 14 residues. Trimming took off 0 bases at V and 10 bases at J, with 18 bases between the two ends. In DNA form, the CDR3 reads TGCAGTGCTAGAGATGAAGAAGGGGCGCGAGGCCAGTACTTC. Translation: CSARDEEGARGQYF.

The chain recombines TRBV7-9 with TRBJ2-5; D gene ambiguous. Germline-derived CDR1 and CDR2 are SEHNR and FQNEAQ (reference sequence). Trimming took 1 base from V and 0 from J, leaving 9 bases between them. The CDR3 runs 15 residues. This CDR3 reads CASSLGGQDQETQYF. CDR3 DNA: TGTGCCAGCAGCTTAGGCGGTCAGGACCAAGAGACCCAGTACTTC.

This clonotype was counted at least ten times. For the CDR3, the DNA is TGCGCCAGCAGCCCAAGGACAGGGGAAGGCGAGCAGTACTTC. It translates to CASSPRTGEGEQYF. V is TRBV5-1 and J is TRBJ2-7; the match to TRBD1 covers 9 bases. V shed 4 bases and J 6 bases; nucleotides not matched to a gene: 8. CDR1 is SGHRS, CDR2 YFSETQ, per germline. The CDR3 sequence is 14 residues long.

The chain links TRBV23-1 to TRBJ2-5; 13 bases align to TRBD2. TRBV23-1 counts as an open reading frame of uncertain function. CDR3 size: 16 residues. J lost 2 bases, V lost 3 bases, and 3 bases had no gene match. Here the CDR3 reads CASSHPTSGGQETQYF. The DNA of the CDR3 is TGCGCCAGCAGTCACCCGACTAGCGGGGGGCAAGAGACCCAGTACTTC.